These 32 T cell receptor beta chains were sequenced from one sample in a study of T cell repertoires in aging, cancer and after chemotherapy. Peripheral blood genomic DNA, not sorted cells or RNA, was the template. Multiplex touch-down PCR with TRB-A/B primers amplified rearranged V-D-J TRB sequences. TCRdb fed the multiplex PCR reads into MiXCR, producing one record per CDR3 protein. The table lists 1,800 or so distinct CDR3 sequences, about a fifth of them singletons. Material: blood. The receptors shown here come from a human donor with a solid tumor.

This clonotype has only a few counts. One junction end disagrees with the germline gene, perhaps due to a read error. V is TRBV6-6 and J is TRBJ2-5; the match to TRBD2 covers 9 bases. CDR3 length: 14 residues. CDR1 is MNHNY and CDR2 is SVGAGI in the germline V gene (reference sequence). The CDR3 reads CASTPSGNRETQYF. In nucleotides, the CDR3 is TGCGCCAGCACTCCTAGCGGGAATAGGGAGACCCAGTACTTC.

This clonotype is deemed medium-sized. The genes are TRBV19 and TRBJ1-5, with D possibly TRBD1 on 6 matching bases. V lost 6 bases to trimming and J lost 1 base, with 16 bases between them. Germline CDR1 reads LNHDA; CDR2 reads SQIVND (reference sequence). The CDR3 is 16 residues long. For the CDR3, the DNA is TGTGCCAGTAGCCTTGGTGGGCAGGGGAGCAATCAGCCCCAGCATTTT. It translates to CASSLGGQGSNQPQHF.

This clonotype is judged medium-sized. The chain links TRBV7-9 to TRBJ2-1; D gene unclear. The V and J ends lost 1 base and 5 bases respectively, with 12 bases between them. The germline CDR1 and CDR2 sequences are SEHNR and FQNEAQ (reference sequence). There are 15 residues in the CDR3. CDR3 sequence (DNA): TGTGCCAGCAGCTTAGTAAGTGCGTTACACAATGAGCAGTTCTTC. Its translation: CASSLVSALHNEQFF. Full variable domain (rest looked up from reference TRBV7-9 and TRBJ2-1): DTGVSQNPRHKITKRGQNVTFRCDPISEHNRLYWYRQTLGQGPEFLTYFQNEAQLEKSRLLSDRFSAERPKGSFSTLEIQRTEQGDSAMYLCASSLVSALHNEQFFGPGTRLTVL.

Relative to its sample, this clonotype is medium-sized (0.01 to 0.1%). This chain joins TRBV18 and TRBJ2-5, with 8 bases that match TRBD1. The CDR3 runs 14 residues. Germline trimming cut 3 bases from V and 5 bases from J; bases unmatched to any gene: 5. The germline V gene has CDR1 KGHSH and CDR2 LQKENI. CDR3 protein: CASSPQGASETQYF. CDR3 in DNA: TGTGCCAGCTCACCTCAGGGGGCATCGGAGACCCAGTACTTC.

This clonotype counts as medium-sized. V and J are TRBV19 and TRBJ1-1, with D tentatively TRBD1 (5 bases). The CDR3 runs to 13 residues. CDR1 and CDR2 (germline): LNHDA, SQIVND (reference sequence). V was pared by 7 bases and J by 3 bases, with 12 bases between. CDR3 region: CASTTWGDTEAFF. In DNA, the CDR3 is TGTGCCAGTACCACCTGGGGGGACACTGAAGCTTTCTTT. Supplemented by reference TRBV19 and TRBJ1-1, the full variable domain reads DGGITQSPKYLFRKEGQNVTLSCEQNLNHDAMYWYRQDPGQGLRLIYYSQIVNDFQKGDIAEGYSVSREKKESFPLTVTSAQKNPTAFYLCASTTWGDTEAFFGQGTRLTVV.

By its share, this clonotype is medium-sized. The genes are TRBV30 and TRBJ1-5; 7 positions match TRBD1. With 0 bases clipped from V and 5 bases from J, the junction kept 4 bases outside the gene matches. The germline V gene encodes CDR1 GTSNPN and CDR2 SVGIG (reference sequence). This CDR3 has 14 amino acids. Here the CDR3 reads CAWSVFQGDQPQHF. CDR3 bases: TGTGCCTGGAGTGTATTTCAGGGGGATCAGCCCCAGCATTTT.

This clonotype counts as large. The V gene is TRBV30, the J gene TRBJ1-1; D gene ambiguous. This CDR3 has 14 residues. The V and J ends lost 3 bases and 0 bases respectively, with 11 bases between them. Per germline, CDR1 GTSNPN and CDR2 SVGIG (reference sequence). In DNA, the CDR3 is TGTGCCTGGAGCCGGACGGAGATGAACACTGAAGCTTTCTTT. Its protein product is CAWSRTEMNTEAFF.

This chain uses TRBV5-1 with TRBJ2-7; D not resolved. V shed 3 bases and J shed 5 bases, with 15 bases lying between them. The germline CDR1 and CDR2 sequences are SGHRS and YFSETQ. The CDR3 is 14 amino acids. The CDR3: CASSSGPQSDEQYF. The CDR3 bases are TGCGCCAGCAGCTCCGGACCCCAAAGCGACGAGCAGTACTTC.

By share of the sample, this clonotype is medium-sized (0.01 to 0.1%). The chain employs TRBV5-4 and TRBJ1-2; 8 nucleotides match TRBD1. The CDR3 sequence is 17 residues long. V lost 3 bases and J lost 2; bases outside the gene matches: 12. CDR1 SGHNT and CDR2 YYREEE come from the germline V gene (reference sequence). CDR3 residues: CASSSPVDRGRNYGYTF. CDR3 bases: TGTGCCAGCAGCTCCCCGGTAGACAGGGGACGGAACTATGGCTACACCTTC.

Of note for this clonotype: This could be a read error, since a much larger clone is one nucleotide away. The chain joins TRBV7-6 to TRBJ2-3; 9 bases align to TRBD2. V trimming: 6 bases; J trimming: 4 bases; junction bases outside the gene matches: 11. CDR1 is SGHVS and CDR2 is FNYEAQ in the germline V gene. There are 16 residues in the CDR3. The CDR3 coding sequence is TGTGCCAGCAGACTAACGGAGGCGGGAGGGGCAGATACGCAGTATTTT. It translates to CASRLTEAGGADTQYF.

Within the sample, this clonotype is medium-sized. Here the CDR3 DNA reads TGTGCCACCAGTGATCGCGGGACGTTGGAAAAACTGTTTTTT. This codes for CATSDRGTLEKLFF. J is TRBJ1-4 and V is TRBV24-1; D may be TRBD1 (5 bases). CDR3 length: 14 residues. Germline V gene data show CDR1 as KGHDR and CDR2 as SFDVKD. Trimming took off 3 bases at V and 8 bases at J, with 12 bases between the two ends.

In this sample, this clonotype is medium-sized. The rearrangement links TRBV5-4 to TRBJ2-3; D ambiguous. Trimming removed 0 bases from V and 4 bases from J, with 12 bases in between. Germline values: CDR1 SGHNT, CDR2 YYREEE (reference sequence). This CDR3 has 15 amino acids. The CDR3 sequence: CASSLGGGRADTQYF. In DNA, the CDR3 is TGTGCCAGCAGCTTGGGGGGTGGAAGAGCAGATACGCAGTATTTT.

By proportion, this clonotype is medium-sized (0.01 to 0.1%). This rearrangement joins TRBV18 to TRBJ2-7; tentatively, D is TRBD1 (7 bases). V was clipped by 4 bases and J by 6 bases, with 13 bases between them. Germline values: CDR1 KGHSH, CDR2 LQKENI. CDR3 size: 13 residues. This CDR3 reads CASSQNQGGEQYF. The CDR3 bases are TGTGCCAGCTCACAAAACCAGGGGGGCGAGCAGTACTTC. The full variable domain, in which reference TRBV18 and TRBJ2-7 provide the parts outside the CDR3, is NAGVMQNPRHLVRRRGQEARLRCSPMKGHSHVYWYRQLPEEGLKFMVYLQKENIIDESGMPKERFSAEFPKEGPSILRIQQVVRGDSAAYFCASSQNQGGEQYFGPGTRLTVT.

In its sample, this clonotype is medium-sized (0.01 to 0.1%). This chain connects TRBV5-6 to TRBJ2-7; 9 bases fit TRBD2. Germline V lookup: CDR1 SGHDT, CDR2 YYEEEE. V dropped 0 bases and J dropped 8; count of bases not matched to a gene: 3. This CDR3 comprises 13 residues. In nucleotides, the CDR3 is TGTGCCAGCAGCTTGGGACTAGCGGTAAAGCAGTACTTC. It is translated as CASSLGLAVKQYF.

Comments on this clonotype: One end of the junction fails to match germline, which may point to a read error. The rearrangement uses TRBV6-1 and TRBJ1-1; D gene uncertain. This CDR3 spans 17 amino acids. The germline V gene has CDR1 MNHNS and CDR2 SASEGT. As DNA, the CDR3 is TGTGCCAGCCGTGAAAAGGGTACGTTCGCCGGGGTCACTGAAGCTTTCTTT. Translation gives CASREKGTFAGVTEAFF.

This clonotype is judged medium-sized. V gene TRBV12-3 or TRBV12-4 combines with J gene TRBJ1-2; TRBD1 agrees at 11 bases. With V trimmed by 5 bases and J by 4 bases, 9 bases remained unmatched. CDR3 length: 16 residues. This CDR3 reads CASSDSWGQGVYGYTF. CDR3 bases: TGTGCCAGCAGTGACAGTTGGGGACAGGGGGTCTATGGCTACACCTTC.

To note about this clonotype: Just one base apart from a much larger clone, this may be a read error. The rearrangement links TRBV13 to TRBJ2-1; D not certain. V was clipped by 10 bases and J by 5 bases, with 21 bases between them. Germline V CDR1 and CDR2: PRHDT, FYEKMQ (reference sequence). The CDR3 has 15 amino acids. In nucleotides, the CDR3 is TGTGCCATCAGTTACTCGCGTAATAATAACAATGAGCAGTTCTTC. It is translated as CAISYSRNNNNEQFF.

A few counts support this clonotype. The CDR3 nucleotides are TGCAGAATCGGAGGGCCTACAGATACGCAGTATTTT. Protein sequence: CRIGGPTDTQYF. The J gene is TRBJ2-3, the V gene TRBV20-1; D might be TRBD2 (6 bases). Germline V gene lookup returns CDR1 DFQATT and CDR2 SNEGSKA (reference sequence). The CDR3 has 12 amino acids.

Here the CDR3 DNA reads TGTGCCAGCAGCTCAACTGGGACAGCTACTGAAGCTTTCTTT. Translated, it gives CASSSTGTATEAFF. This chain connects TRBV7-6 to TRBJ1-1, with 7 positions matching TRBD1. CDR1 is SGHVS and CDR2 is FNYEAQ in the germline V gene. V was pared by 4 bases and J by 5 bases, with 7 bases of the junction left unmatched. The CDR3 is made up of 14 amino acids.

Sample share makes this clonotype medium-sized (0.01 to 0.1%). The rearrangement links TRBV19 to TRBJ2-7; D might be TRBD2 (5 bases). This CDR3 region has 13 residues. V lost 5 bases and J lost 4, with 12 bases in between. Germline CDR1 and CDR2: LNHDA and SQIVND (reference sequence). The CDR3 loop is CASSPGGGYEQYF. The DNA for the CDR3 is TGTGCCAGTAGTCCCGGTGGAGGATACGAGCAGTACTTC.

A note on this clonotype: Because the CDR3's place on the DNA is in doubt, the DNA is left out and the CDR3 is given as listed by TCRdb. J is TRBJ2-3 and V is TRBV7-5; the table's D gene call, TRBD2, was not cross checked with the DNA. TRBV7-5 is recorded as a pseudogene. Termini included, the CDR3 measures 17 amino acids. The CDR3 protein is CISVSGRQGPFTDTQYF.

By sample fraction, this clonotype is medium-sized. CDR3 loop: CASSGTGVGSYGYTF. The CDR3, as DNA: TGTGCCAGCAGTGGCACAGGGGTTGGGAGCTATGGCTACACCTTC. The chain employs TRBV27 and TRBJ1-2; 7 nucleotides agree with TRBD1. CDR3 size: 15 residues. V lost 5 bases, J lost 4 bases, and 10 bases stayed unmatched. Looked up from germline, CDR1 is MNHEY and CDR2 is SMNVEV (reference sequence).

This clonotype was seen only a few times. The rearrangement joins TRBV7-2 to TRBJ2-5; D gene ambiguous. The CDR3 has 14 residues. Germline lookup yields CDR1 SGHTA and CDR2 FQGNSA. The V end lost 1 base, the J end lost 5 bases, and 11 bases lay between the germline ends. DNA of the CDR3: TGTGCCAGCAGCTTAGTTCGAGAGACGGAGACCCAGTACTTC. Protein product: CASSLVRETETQYF.

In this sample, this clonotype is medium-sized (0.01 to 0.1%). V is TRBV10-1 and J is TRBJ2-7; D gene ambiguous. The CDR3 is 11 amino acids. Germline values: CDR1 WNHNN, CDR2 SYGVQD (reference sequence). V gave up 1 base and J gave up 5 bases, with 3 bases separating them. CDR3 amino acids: CASSEFDEQYF. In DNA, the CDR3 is TGCGCCAGCAGTGAGTTCGACGAGCAGTACTTC.

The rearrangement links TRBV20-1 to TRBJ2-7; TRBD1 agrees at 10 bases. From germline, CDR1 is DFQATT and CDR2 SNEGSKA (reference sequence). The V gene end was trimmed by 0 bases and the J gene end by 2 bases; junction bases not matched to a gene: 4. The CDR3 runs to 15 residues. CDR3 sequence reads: CSARDATGGPYEQYF. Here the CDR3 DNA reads TGCAGTGCTAGAGATGCGACAGGGGGCCCCTACGAGCAGTACTTC.

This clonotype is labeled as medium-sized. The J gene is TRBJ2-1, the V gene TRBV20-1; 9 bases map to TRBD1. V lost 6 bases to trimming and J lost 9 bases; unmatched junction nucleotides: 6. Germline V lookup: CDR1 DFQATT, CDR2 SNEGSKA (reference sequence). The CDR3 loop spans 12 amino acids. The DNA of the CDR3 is TGCAGTGCAAGTAACAGGGGGCCTGAGCAGTTCTTC. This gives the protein CSASNRGPEQFF.

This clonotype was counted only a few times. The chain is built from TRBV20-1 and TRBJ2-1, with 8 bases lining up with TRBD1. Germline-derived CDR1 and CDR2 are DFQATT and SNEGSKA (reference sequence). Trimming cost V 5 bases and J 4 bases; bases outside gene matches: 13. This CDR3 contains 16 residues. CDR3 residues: CSASRTGSRLYNEQFF. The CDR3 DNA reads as TGCAGTGCTTCTCGGACAGGGTCGAGACTATACAATGAGCAGTTCTTC.

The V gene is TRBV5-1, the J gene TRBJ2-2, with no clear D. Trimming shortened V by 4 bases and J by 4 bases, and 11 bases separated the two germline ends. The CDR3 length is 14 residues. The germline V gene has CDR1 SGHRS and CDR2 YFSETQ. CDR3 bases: TGCGCCAGCAGCGTACAATGGGGCACCGGGGAGCTGTTTTTT. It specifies CASSVQWGTGELFF.

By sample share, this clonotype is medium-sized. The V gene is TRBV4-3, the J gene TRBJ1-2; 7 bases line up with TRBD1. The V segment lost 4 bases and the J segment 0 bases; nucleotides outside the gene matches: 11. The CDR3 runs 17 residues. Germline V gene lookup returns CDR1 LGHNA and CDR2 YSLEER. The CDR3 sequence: CASSPSRGTVPNYGYTF. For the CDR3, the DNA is TGCGCCAGCAGCCCCAGTCGGGGGACAGTCCCTAACTATGGCTACACCTTC.

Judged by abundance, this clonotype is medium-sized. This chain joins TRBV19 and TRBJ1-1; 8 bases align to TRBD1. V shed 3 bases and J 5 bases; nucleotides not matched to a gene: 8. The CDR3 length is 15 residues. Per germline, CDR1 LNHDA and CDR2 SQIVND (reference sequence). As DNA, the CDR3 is TGTGCCAGTAGTATGACAGCCCGACAGGGGACTGAAGCTTTCTTT. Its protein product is CASSMTARQGTEAFF.

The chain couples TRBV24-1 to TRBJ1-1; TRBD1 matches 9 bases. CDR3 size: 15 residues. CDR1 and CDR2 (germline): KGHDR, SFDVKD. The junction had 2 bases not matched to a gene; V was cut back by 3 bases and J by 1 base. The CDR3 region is CATSDPGQGNTEAFF. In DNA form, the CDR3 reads TGTGCCACCAGTGATCCGGGACAGGGGAACACTGAAGCTTTCTTT.

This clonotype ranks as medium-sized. The CDR3 region has the DNA TGTGCCAGCAGCTTGGAGAGCGGGGTAGCCAAAAACATTCAGTACTTC. This codes for CASSLESGVAKNIQYF. V usage is TRBV5-4 and J usage is TRBJ2-4; TRBD2 matches at 7 bases. The CDR3 loop spans 16 amino acids. J lost 0 bases, V lost 0 bases, and 3 bases had no gene match. Germline lookup yields CDR1 SGHNT and CDR2 YYREEE (reference sequence).